These 10 T cell receptor beta chains share one sample of origin, sequenced in a study of T cells after yellow fever vaccination. Each CDR3 protein is one row after TCRdb ran MiXCR on the 5' RACE reads. The sample consists of nearly 550,000 distinct CDR3 sequences, about 19% of them appearing once. This sample comprised PBMCs, obtained 15 days after the yellow fever booster vaccination. Receptor source: a man aged 25 to 40 who received the YFV17D yellow fever vaccine.

The V call is TRBV18, the J call TRBJ2-7; 7 nucleotides line up with TRBD1. The junction had 9 bases not matched to a gene; V was cut back by 3 bases and J by 1 base. The length of the CDR3 is 16 residues. The germline V gene encodes CDR1 KGHSH and CDR2 LQKENI. This CDR3 reads CASSPQRQGNSYEQYF. The CDR3 DNA follows: TGTGCCAGCTCACCCCAGAGACAGGGTAATTCCTACGAGCAGTACTTC.

This clonotype was observed a few times. This chain links TRBV10-3 with TRBJ2-1; maybe TRBD2 (6 bases). CDR3 length: 14 residues. Trimming stripped 7 bases from V and 4 bases from J, with 14 bases between. CDR1 is ENHRY, CDR2 SYGVKD, per germline. The CDR3 sequence is CAIKSTGLYNEQFF. The CDR3 DNA sequence: TGTGCCATCAAATCTACGGGACTTTACAATGAGCAGTTCTTC.

The CDR3 region has the DNA TGTGCCTGGGGAGCTGGGAGGGCGTTCACAGATACGCAGTATTTT. The encoded protein is CAWGAGRAFTDTQYF. The chain couples TRBV30 to TRBJ2-3; the match to TRBD2 covers 7 bases. The CDR3 consists of 15 residues. The germline V gene encodes CDR1 GTSNPN and CDR2 SVGIG (reference sequence). Trimming at V came to 5 bases and at J to 2 bases, leaving 10 bases not matched to a gene.

The chain links TRBV4-2 to TRBJ2-7, with 9 positions matching TRBD1. The CDR3 runs 17 residues. Germline V gene data show CDR1 as LGHNA and CDR2 as YNFKEQ. With V trimmed by 0 bases and J by 3 bases, 9 bases remained unmatched. The CDR3 spells CASSQDRFGTGHYEQYF. The CDR3, as DNA: TGTGCCAGCAGCCAAGATAGGTTTGGGACAGGGCACTACGAGCAGTACTTC.

The rearrangement links TRBV5-1 to TRBJ2-7; D not certain. The CDR3 consists of 15 residues. Germline V lookup: CDR1 SGHRS, CDR2 YFSETQ. V shed 4 bases and J shed 2 bases, with 16 bases lying between them. In DNA, the CDR3 is TGCGCCAGCAGCCGAAGTGACCAGCCCACCTACGAGCAGTACTTC. Protein: CASSRSDQPTYEQYF. Drawing the rest from reference TRBV5-1 and TRBJ2-7, the complete variable domain is KAGVTQTPRYLIKTRGQQVTLSCSPISGHRSVSWYQQTPGQGLQFLFEYFSETQRNKGNFPGRFSGRQFSNSRSEMNVSTLELGDSALYLCASSRSDQPTYEQYFGPGTRLTVT.

A few counts support this clonotype. The rearrangement joins TRBV7-2 to TRBJ2-2; no clear D gene. Trimming removed 5 bases from V and 7 bases from J, with 14 bases in between. Germline V gene data show CDR1 as SGHTA and CDR2 as FQGNSA. The CDR3 extends over 14 amino acids. CDR3 residues: CASSHTPVVGELFF. CDR3 DNA: TGTGCCAGCAGCCACACCCCGGTCGTCGGGGAGCTGTTTTTT.

In this sample, this clonotype turned up a few times. The chain joins TRBV6-6 to TRBJ1-2; unclear D gene. The V gene's germline CDR1 is MNHNY and CDR2 SVGAGI (reference sequence). V was clipped by 7 bases and J by 1 base, with 10 bases between them. The CDR3 sequence is 13 residues long. CDR3 loop: CASTQGLNYGYTF. In DNA, the CDR3 is TGTGCCAGCACCCAAGGCCTTAACTATGGCTACACCTTC.

In its sample, this clonotype was seen a few times. The chain employs TRBV7-9 and TRBJ2-3; 9 nucleotides agree with TRBD2. Germline-derived CDR1 and CDR2 are SEHNR and FQNEAQ (reference sequence). V lost 1 base and J lost 6; bases outside the gene matches: 8. This CDR3 spans 16 amino acids. CDR3 region: CASSLGGRALADTQYF. CDR3 DNA: TGTGCCAGCAGCTTAGGCGGGAGGGCCCTGGCTGATACGCAGTATTTT.

The DNA of the CDR3 is TGTGCCAGCATGGAGGGGGCAGGGCCTCCCTACGAGCAGTACTTC. Its translation is CASMEGAGPPYEQYF. V gene TRBV25-1 combines with J gene TRBJ2-7, with D tentatively TRBD1 (7 bases). The CDR3 totals 15 residues. V was clipped by 7 bases and J by 2 bases, with 18 bases between them. Germline CDR1 reads MGHDK; CDR2 reads SYGVNS.

The genes are TRBV6-1 and TRBJ1-4; 9 bases are shared with TRBD1. V lost 5 bases to trimming and J lost 7 bases; unmatched junction nucleotides: 5. The V gene's germline CDR1 is MNHNS and CDR2 SASEGT. The CDR3 is 14 amino acids. The CDR3 sequence is CASSTQGAGEKLFF. CDR3 nucleotide sequence: TGTGCCAGCAGTACACAGGGGGCGGGTGAAAAACTGTTTTTT.